This T cell receptor (beta chain) was retrieved from a study of CD8 T cells in Susac syndrome. The CDR3 runs 19 residues. Germline loops: CDR1 MNHNS, CDR2 SASEGT. V lost 6 bases and J lost 2; bases outside the gene matches: 17. The authors reverse transcribed roughly 0.5 to 1 ug RNA with random hexamers. From the immunoSEQ multiplex PCR reads, TCRdb called clonotypes with MiXCR, one entry per CDR3 protein. The table records 200,000 or so distinct CDR3 sequences, more than 90% of them present only once. The sequenced sample consisted of CD4+ T cells from PBMCs. The receptor was isolated from a human donor with multiple sclerosis. This chain uses TRBV6-1 with TRBJ2-7; 12 positions agree with TRBD2. The CDR3 region has the DNA TGTGCCAGCAGGGGACTGACTAGCGGGAGCCCAAAGCTCACCTACGAGCAGTACTTC. It encodes CASRGLTSGSPKLTYEQYF.